These T cell receptor beta chains were read from a single sample in a study of beta chain features in type 1 diabetes. Assay: immunoSEQ multiplex PCR; the TCRdb copy retains only in-frame clones and omits some. The sample has 150,000 to 200,000 clones, roughly 60% seen once. Sequences were obtained from naive CD4+ T cells from blood. These receptors all come from a man under 40 with type 1 diabetes. Both conserved end residues are part of each CDR3. A D gene is named only where the DNA matches it firmly. A clone size is listed for some rows: how often the clone was seen (once, few, many), or a class if it is expanded.

size | J | D | V | DNA | CDR3
few | TRBJ2-3 | NA | TRBV4-3 | TGCGCCAGCAGCCAAGATTGGGGTCAGGGCACAGATACGCAGTATTTT | CASSQDWGQGTDTQYF
NA | TRBJ1-1 | NA | TRBV20-1 | TGCAGTGCTAGAGGGGGAACTGAAGCTTTCTTT | CSARGGTEAFF
NA | TRBJ1-2 | NA | TRBV30 | TGTGCCTGGAGCCCCGACCCGAACTATGGCTACACCTTC | CAWSPDPNYGYTF
NA | TRBJ2-3 | NA | TRBV29-1 | TGCAGCGTTGAAGTTCCCGCAGGGTCAGATACGCAGTATTTT | CSVEVPAGSDTQYF
few | TRBJ2-4 | NA | TRBV2 | TGTGCCAGCAGTGAACAGGGACGGAACATTCAGTACTTC | CASSEQGRNIQYF
NA | TRBJ1-3 | NA | TRBV6-6 | TGTGCCAGCACCGACGACAGGTCGGGTGGAAACACCATATATTTT | CASTDDRSGGNTIYF
once | TRBJ1-6 | TRBD1 | TRBV6-6 | TGTGCCAGCAGTGACAGGGATTCACCCCTCCACTTT | CASSDRDSPLHF
few | TRBJ2-5 | NA | TRBV7-9 | TGTGCCAGCAGCCTCCGGTCCCAAGAGACCCAGTACTTC | CASSLRSQETQYF
NA | TRBJ1-2 | NA | TRBV29-1 | TGCAGCGCCACAAGACCCCAGGGCTACACCTTC | CSATRPQGYTF
NA | TRBJ2-1 | NA | TRBV5-4 | TGTGCCAGCAGCTTAGGGGACCTGAACGATGAGCAGTTCTTC | CASSLGDLNDEQFF
NA | TRBJ2-7 | NA | TRBV29-1 | TGCAGCGCCACGTGGGGGGCCCCCTACGAGCAGTACTTC | CSATWGAPYEQYF
NA | TRBJ1-6 | TRBD1 | TRBV30 | TGTGCCTGGAGTAGGGACAGGGGAAATGTGGCGAATTCACCCCTCCACTTT | CAWSRDRGNVANSPLHF
NA | TRBJ1-2 | NA | TRBV7-9 | TGTGCCAGCAGCCCTCAATCCGGTTATGGCTACACCTTC | CASSPQSGYGYTF
NA | TRBJ2-3 | TRBD1 | TRBV9 | TGTGCCAGCAGCGTACTAGGACAGGGGGCCGGCACAGATACGCAGTATTTT | CASSVLGQGAGTDTQYF
NA | TRBJ2-5 | NA | TRBV7-9 | TGTGCCAGCAGCTTAGCGGTTCTCCAAGAGACCCAGTACTTC | CASSLAVLQETQYF
few | TRBJ2-1 | TRBD2 | TRBV4-3 | TGCGCCAGCAGCCAAGACCAGCGGGGCCACGATGAGCAGTTCTTC | CASSQDQRGHDEQFF
NA | TRBJ2-2 | NA | TRBV7-8 | TGTGCCAGCAGCTTACTTACAGGGAGAGCGAACACCGGGGAGCTGTTTTTT | CASSLLTGRANTGELFF
once | TRBJ2-7 | NA | TRBV7-9 | TGTGCCAGCAGCTTAGACCACGAGCAGTACTTC | CASSLDHEQYF
NA | TRBJ2-3 | TRBD2 | TRBV4-3 | TGCGCCAGCAGCCAAGGACTAGCGGGGGGGCCAGATACGCAGTATTTT | CASSQGLAGGPDTQYF
few | TRBJ1-5 | NA | TRBV30 | TGTGCCTGGAGTCCTGACAGGAACAATCAGCCCCAGCATTTT | CAWSPDRNNQPQHF
NA | TRBJ2-3 | NA | TRBV30 | TGTGCCTGGAGCATACTAACGGGACTCTCAGATACGCAGTATTTT | CAWSILTGLSDTQYF
few | TRBJ1-5 | NA | TRBV29-1 | TGCAGCGTTGAGGGGCAGCCAGGCCAGCCCCAGCATTTT | CSVEGQPGQPQHF
NA | TRBJ1-5 | TRBD1 | TRBV5-6 | TGTGCCAGCAGCTGGGGACAGGTTTCTCAGCCCCAGCATTTT | CASSWGQVSQPQHF
NA | TRBJ2-1 | NA | TRBV28 | TGTGCCAGCAGTCCTATCACCGTACGCAATGAGCAGTTCTTC | CASSPITVRNEQFF
NA | TRBJ2-7 | NA | TRBV15 | TGTGCCACCAGCAGAGATGGACGGGCCGAGCAGTACTTC | CATSRDGRAEQYF
NA | TRBJ2-6 | NA | TRBV7-9 | TGTGCCAGCAGCTTATTGGGAAGCTCTGGGGCCAACGTCCTGACTTTC | CASSLLGSSGANVLTF
few | TRBJ2-3 | NA | TRBV29-1 | TGCAGCGGTTGGCGTCCGGGGCCTTCCACAGATACGCAGTATTTT | CSGWRPGPSTDTQYF